The 8 T cell receptor beta chains in this list originate from one sample, sequenced in a study of OX40 agonist ivuxolimab in advanced cancers. Some clones are missing from TCRdb's copy, which holds only in-frame ones; the method was immunoSEQ multiplex PCR. The table lists tens of thousands of clones, around 82% of them singletons. The sample in question was CD4+ or CD8+ T cells sorted from blood, obtained in a trial of the OX40 agonist ivuxolimab. All receptors derive from an adult with an advanced solid tumor such as melanoma, head and neck, liver or kidney cancer.

The chain links TRBV7-2 to TRBJ2-5; TRBD1 aligns across 7 bases. TRBJ2-7 matches the DNA end more closely, so the J call is doubtful. This CDR3 is built from 19 residues. Looked up from germline, CDR1 is SGHTA and CDR2 is FQGNSA. CDR3 bases: TGTGCCAGCAGCTTAGCGAACCGCTTACAGGGGCCGCAAAGCTACGAGCAGTACTTC. Translation gives CASSLANRLQGPQSYEQYF.

This sequence joins TRBV27 and TRBJ2-7; D not resolved. This CDR3 is built from 15 residues. The germline V gene has CDR1 MNHEY and CDR2 SMNVEV (reference sequence). Trimming shortened V by 5 bases and J by 4 bases, and 18 bases separated the two germline ends. CDR3 in amino acids: CASSPSMGARYEQYF. DNA for the CDR3: TGTGCCAGCAGTCCCTCAATGGGCGCGAGATACGAGCAGTACTTC.

The V and J genes are TRBV28 and TRBJ1-2; 9 bases align to TRBD1. CDR3 length: 15 residues. Germline V CDR1 and CDR2: MDHEN, SYDVKM. With 6 bases clipped from V and 4 bases from J, the junction kept 9 bases outside the gene matches. CDR3: CASRTTGGAVYGYTF. The CDR3 nucleotides read TGTGCCAGCAGGACAACAGGGGGCGCGGTCTATGGCTACACCTTC.

The chain carries TRBV19 and TRBJ2-7; D unclear. Germline CDR1 reads LNHDA; CDR2 reads SQIVND (reference sequence). The CDR3 runs 13 residues. Trimming pared 6 bases from V and 3 bases from J, leaving 12 bases between. The CDR3 sequence: CASSPEGLYEQYF. CDR3 nucleotides: TGTGCCAGTAGCCCCGAAGGGCTCTACGAGCAGTACTTC.

This chain uses TRBV21-1 with TRBJ1-2. TRBV21-1 is labeled a pseudogene. There are 15 residues in the CDR3. DNA of the CDR3: TGTGCCAGCAGCAATGAAGGCAGCAGTAACTATGGCTACACCTTC. Translated: CASSNEGSSNYGYTF.

The chain carries TRBV7-2 and TRBJ1-1, with a weak D call TRBD1 (6 bases). The V and J ends lost 5 bases and 5 bases respectively, with 18 bases between them. The CDR3 extends over 15 amino acids. CDR1 and CDR2 (germline): SGHTA, FQGNSA. The CDR3 sequence is CASSLWGATGTEAFF. CDR3 nucleotide sequence: TGTGCCAGCAGCCTTTGGGGGGCGACGGGAACTGAAGCTTTCTTT.

This clone was seen once. The rearrangement links TRBV6-6 to TRBJ1-2; the D is unclear. CDR3 length: 11 amino acids. V lost 2 bases and J 6 bases, leaving 4 bases between the germline ends. Germline lookup yields CDR1 MNHNY and CDR2 SVGAGI (reference sequence). The CDR3 DNA sequence: TGTGCCAGCAGTTACCAAAATGGCTACACCTTC. Translated, it gives CASSYQNGYTF.

CDR3 residues: CASKLAVQETQYF. The CDR3, as DNA: TGCGCCAGCAAACTGGCTGTCCAAGAGACCCAGTACTTC. The chain couples TRBV5-1 to TRBJ2-5, with D uncertain. V was clipped by 6 bases and J by 1 base, with 10 bases between them. The CDR3 is 13 residues long. Germline CDR1 reads SGHRS; CDR2 reads YFSETQ.